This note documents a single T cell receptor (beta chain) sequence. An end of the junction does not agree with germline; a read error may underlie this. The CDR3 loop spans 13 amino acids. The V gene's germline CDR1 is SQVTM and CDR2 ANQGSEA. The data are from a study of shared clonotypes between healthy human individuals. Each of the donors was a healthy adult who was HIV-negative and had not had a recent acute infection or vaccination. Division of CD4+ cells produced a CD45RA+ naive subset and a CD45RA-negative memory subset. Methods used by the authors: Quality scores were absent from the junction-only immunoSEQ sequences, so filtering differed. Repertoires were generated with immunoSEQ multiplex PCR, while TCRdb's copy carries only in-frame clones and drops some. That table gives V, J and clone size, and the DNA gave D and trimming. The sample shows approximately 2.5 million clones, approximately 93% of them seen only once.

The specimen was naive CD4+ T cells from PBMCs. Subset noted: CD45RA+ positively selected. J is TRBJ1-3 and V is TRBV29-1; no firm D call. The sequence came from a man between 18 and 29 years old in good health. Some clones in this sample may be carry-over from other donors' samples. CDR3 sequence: CSVERVSGNTMYF. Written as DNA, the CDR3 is TGCAGCGTTGAACGGGTCTCTGGAAACACCATGTATTTT. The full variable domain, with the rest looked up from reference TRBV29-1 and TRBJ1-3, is SAVISQKPSRDICQRGTSLTIQCQVDSQVTMMFWYRQQPGQSLTLIATANQGSEATYESGFVIDKFPISRPNLTFSTLTVSNMSPEDSSIYLCSVERVSGNTMYFGEGSWLTVV.